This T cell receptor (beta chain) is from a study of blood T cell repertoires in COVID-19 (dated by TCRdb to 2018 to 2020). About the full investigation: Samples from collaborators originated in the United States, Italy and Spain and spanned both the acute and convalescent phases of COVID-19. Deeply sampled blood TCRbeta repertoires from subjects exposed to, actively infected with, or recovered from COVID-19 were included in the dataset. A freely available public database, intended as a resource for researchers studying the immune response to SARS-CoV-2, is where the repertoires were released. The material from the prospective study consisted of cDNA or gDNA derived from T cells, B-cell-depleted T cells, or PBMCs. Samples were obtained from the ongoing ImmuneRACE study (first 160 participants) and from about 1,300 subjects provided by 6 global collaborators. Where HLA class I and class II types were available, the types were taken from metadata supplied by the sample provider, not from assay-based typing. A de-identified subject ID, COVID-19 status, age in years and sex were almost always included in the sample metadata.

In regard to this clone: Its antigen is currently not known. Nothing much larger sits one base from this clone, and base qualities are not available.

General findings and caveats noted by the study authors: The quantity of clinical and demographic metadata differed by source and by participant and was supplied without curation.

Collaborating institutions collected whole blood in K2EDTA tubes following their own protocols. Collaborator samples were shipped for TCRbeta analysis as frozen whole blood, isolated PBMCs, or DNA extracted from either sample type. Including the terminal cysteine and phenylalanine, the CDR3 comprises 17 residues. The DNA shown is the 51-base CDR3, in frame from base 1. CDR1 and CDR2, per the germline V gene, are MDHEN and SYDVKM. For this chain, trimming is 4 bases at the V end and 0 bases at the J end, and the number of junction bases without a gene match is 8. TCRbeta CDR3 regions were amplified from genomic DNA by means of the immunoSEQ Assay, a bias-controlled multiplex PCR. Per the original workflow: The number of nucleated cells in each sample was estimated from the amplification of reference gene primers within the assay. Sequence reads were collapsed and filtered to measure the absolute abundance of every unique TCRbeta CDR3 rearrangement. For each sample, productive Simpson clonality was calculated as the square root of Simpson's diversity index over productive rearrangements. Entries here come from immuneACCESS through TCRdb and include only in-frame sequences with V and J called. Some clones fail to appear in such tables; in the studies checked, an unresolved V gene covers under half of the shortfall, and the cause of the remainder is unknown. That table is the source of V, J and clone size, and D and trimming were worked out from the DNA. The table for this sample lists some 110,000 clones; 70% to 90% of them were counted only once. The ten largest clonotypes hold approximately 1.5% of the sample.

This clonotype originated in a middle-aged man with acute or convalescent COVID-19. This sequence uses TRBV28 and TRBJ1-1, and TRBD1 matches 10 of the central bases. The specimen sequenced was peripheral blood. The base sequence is TGTGCCAGCAGTTCTCGACAGGGGGCGGAGATGAACACTGAAGCTTTCTTT. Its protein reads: CASSSRQGAEMNTEAFF.